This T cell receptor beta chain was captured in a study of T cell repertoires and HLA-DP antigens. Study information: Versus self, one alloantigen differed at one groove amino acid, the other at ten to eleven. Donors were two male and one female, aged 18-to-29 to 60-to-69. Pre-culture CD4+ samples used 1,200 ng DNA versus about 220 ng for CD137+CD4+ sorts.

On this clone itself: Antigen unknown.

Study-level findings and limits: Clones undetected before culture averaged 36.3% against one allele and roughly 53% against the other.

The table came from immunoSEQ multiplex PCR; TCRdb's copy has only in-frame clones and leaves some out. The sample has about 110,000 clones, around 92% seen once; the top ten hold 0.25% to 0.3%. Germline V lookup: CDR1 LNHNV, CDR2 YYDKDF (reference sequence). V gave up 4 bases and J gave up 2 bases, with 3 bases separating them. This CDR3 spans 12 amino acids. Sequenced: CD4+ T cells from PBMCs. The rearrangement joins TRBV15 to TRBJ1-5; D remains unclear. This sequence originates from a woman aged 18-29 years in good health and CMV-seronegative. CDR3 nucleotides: TGTGCCACCAGCAACGGCAATCAGCCCCAGCATTTT. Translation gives CATSNGNQPQHF.